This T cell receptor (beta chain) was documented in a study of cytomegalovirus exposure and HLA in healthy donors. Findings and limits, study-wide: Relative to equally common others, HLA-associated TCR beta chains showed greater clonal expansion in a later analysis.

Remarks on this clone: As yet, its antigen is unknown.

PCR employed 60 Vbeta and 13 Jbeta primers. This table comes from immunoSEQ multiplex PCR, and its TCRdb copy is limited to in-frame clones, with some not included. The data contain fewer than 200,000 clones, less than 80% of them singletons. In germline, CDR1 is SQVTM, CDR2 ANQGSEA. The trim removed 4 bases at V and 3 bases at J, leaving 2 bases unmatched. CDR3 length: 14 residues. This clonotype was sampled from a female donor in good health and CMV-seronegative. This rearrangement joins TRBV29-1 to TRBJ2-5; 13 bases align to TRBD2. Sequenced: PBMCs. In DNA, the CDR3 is TGCAGCGTTGGGGGGACTAGCGGGAAAGAGACCCAGTACTTC. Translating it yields CSVGGTSGKETQYF.